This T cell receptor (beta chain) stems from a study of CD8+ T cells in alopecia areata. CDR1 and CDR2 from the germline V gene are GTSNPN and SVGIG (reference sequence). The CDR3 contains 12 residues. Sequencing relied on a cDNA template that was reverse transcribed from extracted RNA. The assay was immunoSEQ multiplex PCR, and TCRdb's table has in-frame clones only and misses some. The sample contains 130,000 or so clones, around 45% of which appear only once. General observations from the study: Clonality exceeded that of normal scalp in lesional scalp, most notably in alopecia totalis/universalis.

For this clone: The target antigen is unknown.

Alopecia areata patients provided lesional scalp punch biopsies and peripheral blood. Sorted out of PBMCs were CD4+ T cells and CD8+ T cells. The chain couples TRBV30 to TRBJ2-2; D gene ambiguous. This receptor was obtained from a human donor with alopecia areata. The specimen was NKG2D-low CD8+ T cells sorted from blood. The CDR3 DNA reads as TGTGCTCAAACTTCCTTGGCCGGGGAGCTGTTTTTT. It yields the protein CAQTSLAGELFF.